This T cell receptor beta chain originates from a study of HIV-infected children after antiretroviral therapy interruption. The treatment denotes: PENTA 11 planned treatment interruption arm or continuous ART arm. Regarding this clonotype: Its antigen remains unidentified.

The TCR library was built from RNA with a 3' RACE protocol and unique molecular identifiers. Each CDR3 protein gets one entry after TCRdb re-called the 3' RACE reads with MiXCR. The sample yields fewer than 100,000 distinct CDR3 sequences, 6.9% seen once. General observations from the study: Naive CD4+ Gini coefficient rose by interruption end, suggesting clonal expansion. Naive CD4+ sequences overlapped less between time points once interruption began.

The CDR3 is 16 amino acids. The V gene's germline CDR1 is SNHLY and CDR2 FYNNEI. V was cut by 5 bases and J by 2 bases, with 15 bases left in between. The chain combines TRBV2 with TRBJ2-2; D unresolved. Source: CD45RA+ CD4+ T cells from PBMCs, pooled from several time points, taken from a donor given antiretroviral therapy, either interrupted or continuous. Subset here: naive CD4+ CD45RA+ CD45RO- T cells. This receptor was obtained from a pool of human donors with HIV. CDR3 region: CASSIEAWENTGELFF. Here the CDR3 DNA reads TGTGCCAGCAGTATCGAAGCGTGGGAAAACACCGGGGAGCTGTTTTTT. Based on the CDR3 plus reference TRBV2 and TRBJ2-2, the full variable domain is EPEVTQTPSHQVTQMGQEVILRCVPISNHLYFYWYRQILGQKVEFLVSFYNNEISEKSEIFDDQFSVERPDGSNFTLKIRSTKLEDSAMYFCASSIEAWENTGELFFGEGSRLTVL.